This entry concerns a single TCR beta chain. As handled by the study authors: Estimation of nucleated cell counts was performed using reference gene primer amplification. The table came from immunoSEQ multiplex PCR; TCRdb's copy has only in-frame clones and leaves some out. That table is the source of V, J and clone size, and D and trimming were worked out from the DNA. The sample contains under 200,000 clones, about 88% of which appear only once. The CDR3 is made up of 13 amino acids. V gave up 0 bases and J gave up 0 bases, with 3 bases separating them. CDR1 SGHDN and CDR2 FVKESK come from the germline V gene. These data come from a study of blood T cell repertoires in COVID-19. Study summary: COVID-19 samples, acute and convalescent, were from the United States, Italy and Spain. From T cells, B-cell-depleted T cells, or PBMCs came the material, which was cDNA or gDNA.

Which cohort a participant joined came from the clinical history participants gave. The TCR sequence derives from a woman in her thirties or forties in a cohort exposed to, infected with or recovered from COVID-19 (not recorded which). Sequencing used PBMCs or T cells enriched from blood (not recorded which). The V gene is TRBV14, the J gene TRBJ2-7; D remains ambiguous. This CDR3 reads CASSQELSYEQYF. CDR3 in DNA: TGTGCCAGCAGCCAAGAACTCTCCTACGAGCAGTACTTC.